The sample holds a few counts of the clone carrying this T cell receptor (beta chain). The sample originates from a study of cytomegalovirus exposure and HLA in healthy donors. Germline loops: CDR1 SGHNT, CDR2 YYREEE (reference sequence). This CDR3 is built from 14 residues. Trimming took 4 bases from V and 1 from J; bases not matched to a gene: 3. PCR employed 60 Vbeta and 13 Jbeta primers. Clones were sequenced by immunoSEQ multiplex PCR, and TCRdb holds only the in-frame ones, with some missing. The sample holds approximately 120,000 clones; around 75% are singletons and the top ten take about 4.3%.

The sample consisted of PBMCs. V is TRBV5-4 and J is TRBJ2-3, with 7 bases aligning to TRBD1. This TCR came from a man aged 55 to 70 in good health and CMV-seropositive. The CDR3, as DNA: TGTGCCAGCAGCCCCGGACAGGGCACAGATACGCAGTATTTT. It translates to CASSPGQGTDTQYF.